Listed below are T cell receptor beta chains from one sample, sequenced in a study of blood T cell repertoires in COVID-19. Only in-frame clones appear in the TCRdb table, and some are missing; sequencing was by immunoSEQ multiplex PCR. The sample shows about 15,000 clones, around 83% of them seen only once. Sequenced input: peripheral blood. These receptors came from a man aged 40-49 years with active or convalescent COVID-19. CDR3s include the opening cysteine and the closing phenylalanine or tryptophan. A D gene is named only where the DNA matches it firmly. Only part of the rows carry a size: once, few, many, or a class if the clone is expanded.

TRBJ2-3 NA TRBD2 TRBV2 TGTGCCAGCAGTGCGCCGGGACTAGCGGACCCAGATACGCAGTATTTT CASSAPGLADPDTQYF
TRBJ2-3 few NA TRBV4-1 TGCGCCAGCAGCCCTACGGAGACAGATACGCAGTATTTT CASSPTETDTQYF
TRBJ1-2 NA TRBD1 TRBV7-8 TGTGCCAGCAGCTTACTGGGACAGGGGAAAAGCTACACCTTC CASSLLGQGKSYTF
TRBJ1-4 medium-sized NA TRBV4-3 TGCGCCAGCAGCCAAGGACTTAATGAAAAACTGTTTTTT CASSQGLNEKLFF
TRBJ1-3 NA NA TRBV10-3 TGTGCCATCCAGCAGGTCGCCTCTGGAAACACCATATATTTT CAIQQVASGNTIYF
TRBJ1-1 NA NA TRBV7-3 TGTGCCAGCAGCTTAACGAGGTCTGTGAACACTGAAGCTTTCTTT CASSLTRSVNTEAFF
TRBJ2-7 once NA TRBV19 TGTGCCAGTAGGTCTAGCTTAAGCTACGAGCAGTACTTC CASRSSLSYEQYF
TRBJ2-1 NA TRBD1 TRBV24-1 TGTGCCACCAGTGATTTCTCCCCCGGGACAGGGGCCTACAATGAGCAGTTCTTC CATSDFSPGTGAYNEQFF
TRBJ2-5 NA TRBD1 TRBV5-5 TGTGCCAGCAGCTCAACCGGGACAGGGGGCATGAAGACCCAGTACTTC CASSSTGTGGMKTQYF
TRBJ1-2 NA TRBD1 TRBV30 TGTGCCGGACAGGGCTCCTATGGCTACACCTTC CAGQGSYGYTF
TRBJ1-5 NA NA TRBV6-1 TGTGCCAGCAGTGAAGAGAAGGCAGGGCCCCAGCCCCAGCATTTT CASSEEKAGPQPQHF
TRBJ2-7 NA TRBD2 TRBV7-2 TGTGCCAGCAGCTTGGGGAATAGCGGGGGCGGGGGCACCGAGCAGTACTTC CASSLGNSGGGGTEQYF
TRBJ2-2 NA NA TRBV4-2 TGTGCCAGCAGCCCGTTAAACAGGGAGAACACCGGGGAGCTGTTTTTT CASSPLNRENTGELFF
TRBJ1-4 NA NA TRBV9 TGTGCCAGCAGCGTTTCGCCAGCTAATGAAAAACTGTTTTTT CASSVSPANEKLFF
TRBJ1-4 NA NA TRBV28 TGTGCCAGCAGTTTCCGACAGTACCATGAAAAACTGTTTTTT CASSFRQYHEKLFF
TRBJ2-1 NA TRBD1 TRBV7-2 TGTGCCAGCAGCCCCCAAGGGGCAGGGGGCAGGAATGAGCAGTTCTTC CASSPQGAGGRNEQFF